This T cell receptor beta chain was retrieved from a study of tumor-infiltrating lymphocytes in primary liver carcinoma. Study-level information: Patients' primary liver carcinoma was surgically resected.

The CDR3 length is 19 residues. The germline V gene encodes CDR1 SGHVS and CDR2 FNYEAQ. In addition to blood RNA drawn from unsorted whole blood, germline DNA was extracted. Presurgery, four milliliters of peripheral blood were collected. Concerning this clonotype: Its antigen is unknown. Compared with germline, one end of the junction differs, possibly owing to a read error.

Study results and limitations: Among the pair types, tumor region pairs showed more overlap than tumor-adjacent and tumor-blood pairs.

The investigators made TCR beta cDNA from roughly 460 ng total RNA, using a constant-region primer. ARM-PCR, slightly modified, supplied the TCR beta libraries through three nested multiplex PCR rounds. TRBV1-TRBV30 forward and Cbeta reverse primers drove the first two roughly 10-cycle rounds. MiXCR was run by TCRdb on the multiplex PCR reads, yielding one entry per CDR3 protein. The sample carries about 310,000 distinct CDR3 sequences, roughly 60% recorded once. The chain combines TRBV7-6 with TRBJ2-2; D not certain. Sequencing was performed on peripheral blood. This receptor was taken from a woman aged 25 to 39 with primary liver carcinoma and hepatitis B virus infection. As DNA, the CDR3 is TGTGCCAGCAGCTTAGTGGTCGGCTCACACTCTCCGAACATCGGGGAGCTGTTTTTT. Protein: CASSLVVGSHSPNIGELFF. The full variable domain, its missing parts supplied by reference TRBV7-6 and TRBJ2-2, is GAGVSQSPRYKVTKRGQDVALRCDPISGHVSLYWYRQALGQGPEFLTYFNYEAQQDKSGLPNDRFSAERPEGSISTLTIQRTEQRDSAMYRCASSLVVGSHSPNIGELFFGEGSRLTVL.